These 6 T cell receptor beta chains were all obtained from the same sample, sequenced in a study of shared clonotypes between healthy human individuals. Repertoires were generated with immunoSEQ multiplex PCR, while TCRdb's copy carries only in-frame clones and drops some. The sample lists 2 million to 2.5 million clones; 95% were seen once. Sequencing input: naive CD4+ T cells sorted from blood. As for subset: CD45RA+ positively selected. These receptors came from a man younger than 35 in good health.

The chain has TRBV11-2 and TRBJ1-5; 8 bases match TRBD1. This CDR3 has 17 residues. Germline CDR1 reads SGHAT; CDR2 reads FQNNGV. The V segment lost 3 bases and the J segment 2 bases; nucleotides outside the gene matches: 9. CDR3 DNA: TGTGCCAGCAGCTTGGACAGGGCGATTGGGGGCAATCAGCCCCAGCATTTT. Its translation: CASSLDRAIGGNQPQHF.

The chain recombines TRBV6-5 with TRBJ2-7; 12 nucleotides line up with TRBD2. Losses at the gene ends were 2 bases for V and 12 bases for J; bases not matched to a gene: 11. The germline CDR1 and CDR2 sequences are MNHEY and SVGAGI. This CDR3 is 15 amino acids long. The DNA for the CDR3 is TGTGCCAGCAGTTACACCCGACTAGCGGGAGTCAGGCGGTACTTC. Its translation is CASSYTRLAGVRRYF.

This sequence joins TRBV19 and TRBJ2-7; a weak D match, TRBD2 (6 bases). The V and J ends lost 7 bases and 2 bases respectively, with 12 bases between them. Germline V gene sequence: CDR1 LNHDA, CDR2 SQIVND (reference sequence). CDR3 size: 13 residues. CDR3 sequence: CASKEAGTYEQYF. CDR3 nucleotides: TGTGCCAGTAAGGAGGCGGGAACCTACGAGCAGTACTTC. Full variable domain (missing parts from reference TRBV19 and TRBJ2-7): DGGITQSPKYLFRKEGQNVTLSCEQNLNHDAMYWYRQDPGQGLRLIYYSQIVNDFQKGDIAEGYSVSREKKESFPLTVTSAQKNPTAFYLCASKEAGTYEQYFGPGTRLTVT.

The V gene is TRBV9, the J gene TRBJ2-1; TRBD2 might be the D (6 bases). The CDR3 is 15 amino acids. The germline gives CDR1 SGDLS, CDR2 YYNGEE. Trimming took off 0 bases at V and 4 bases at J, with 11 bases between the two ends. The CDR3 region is CASSVEAGRYNEQFF. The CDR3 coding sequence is TGTGCCAGCAGCGTAGAGGCAGGGAGGTACAATGAGCAGTTCTTC.

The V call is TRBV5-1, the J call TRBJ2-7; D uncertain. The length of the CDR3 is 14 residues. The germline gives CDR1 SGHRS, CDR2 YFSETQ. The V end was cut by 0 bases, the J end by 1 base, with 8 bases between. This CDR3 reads CASSLAELSYEQYF. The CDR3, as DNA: TGCGCCAGCAGCTTGGCCGAACTGTCCTACGAGCAGTACTTC.

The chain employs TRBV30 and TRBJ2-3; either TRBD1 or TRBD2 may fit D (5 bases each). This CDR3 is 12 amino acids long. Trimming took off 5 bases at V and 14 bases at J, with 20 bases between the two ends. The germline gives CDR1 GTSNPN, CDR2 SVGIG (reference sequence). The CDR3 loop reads CAWGDQRGVGYF. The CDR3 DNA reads TGTGCCTGGGGGGACCAAAGAGGCGTAGGGTATTTT.